This entry lists 21 T cell receptor beta chains sequenced from one sample in a study of blood T cells in healthy people across ages. The use of a sample-barcoded 5' primer and a J-beta primer mix characterized a second PCR of roughly 6 to 11 cycles. From the 5' RACE reads, TCRdb called clonotypes with MiXCR, one entry per CDR3 protein. Of more than 650,000 distinct CDR3 sequences in the sample, about 48% are singletons; the top ten hold about 38%. Sequenced input: blood. All receptors derive from an elderly man in good health.

This clonotype has at least ten counts. The chain is built from TRBV29-1 and TRBJ2-7; D may be TRBD1 or TRBD2 (6 bases each). The V end was cut by 4 bases, the J end by 8 bases, with 18 bases between. Germline CDR1 SQVTM, CDR2 ANQGSEA. This CDR3 is built from 13 residues. CDR3 DNA sequence: TGCAGCGTTGTGGGGGGCCCCCGTGTAAAGCAGTACTTC. Translation gives CSVVGGPRVKQYF.

The chain employs TRBV11-2 and TRBJ2-1; D is possibly TRBD1 (6 bases). The ends were cut back, 3 bases at V and 7 bases at J, with 13 bases in the middle. This CDR3 region has 14 residues. Germline CDR1 reads SGHAT; CDR2 reads FQNNGV. The CDR3 region has the DNA TGTGCCAGCAGCTTCCCCGTTACAGGGAATGAGCAGTTCTTC. Its translation is CASSFPVTGNEQFF.

The chain uses TRBV20-1 and TRBJ2-1; 12 bases map to TRBD2. J lost 6 bases, V lost 5 bases, and 5 bases had no gene match. Germline V gene data show CDR1 as DFQATT and CDR2 as SNEGSKA (reference sequence). This CDR3 has 14 residues. In DNA form, the CDR3 reads TGCAGTGCTCGACTAGCGGGAGCCGGCAATGAGCAGTTCTTC. This sequence encodes CSARLAGAGNEQFF.

About this clonotype itself: An end of the junction differs from the germline gene, which may be a read error. The gene calls are TRBV12-3 or TRBV12-4 and TRBJ2-1, with 9 nucleotides matching TRBD2. This CDR3 spans 15 amino acids. Here the CDR3 DNA reads TGTGCCAGCAGCCCGATAGCGGGAGTAACAGGAGAGCAGTTCTTT. It is translated as CASSPIAGVTGEQFF.

There are a few counts of this clonotype. The chain uses TRBV12-3 or TRBV12-4 and TRBJ2-7; 7 positions agree with TRBD1. The junction had 10 bases not matched to a gene; V was cut back by 4 bases and J by 4 bases. The CDR3 totals 15 residues. The CDR3 bases are TGTGCCAGCAGTTCCCCGCGCAGGGGGTTTTACGAGCAGTACTTC. Protein product: CASSSPRRGFYEQYF.

The chain links TRBV9 to TRBJ2-6; no firm D call. V was cut by 0 bases and J by 0 bases, with 7 bases left in between. CDR1 and CDR2 (germline): SGDLS, YYNGEE. The CDR3 is 16 amino acids. This chain's CDR3 is CASSVVFPSGANVLTF. Here the CDR3 DNA reads TGTGCCAGCAGCGTAGTCTTCCCCTCTGGGGCCAACGTCCTGACTTTC. Full variable domain (outside the CDR3, taken from reference TRBV9 and TRBJ2-6): DSGVTQTPKHLITATGQRVTLRCSPRSGDLSVYWYQQSLDQGLQFLIQYYNGEERAKGNILERFSAQQFPDLHSELNLSSLELGDSALYFCASSVVFPSGANVLTFGAGSRLTVL.

This chain joins TRBV15 and TRBJ1-2, with D tentatively TRBD1 (6 bases). The V end lost 3 bases, the J end lost 4 bases, and 12 bases lay between the germline ends. Germline lookup yields CDR1 LNHNV and CDR2 YYDKDF (reference sequence). The CDR3 extends over 14 amino acids. The DNA for the CDR3 is TGTGCCACCAGCAGCTGGACAGAAACCTATGGCTACACCTTC. Its translation: CATSSWTETYGYTF.

The chain carries TRBV4-1 and TRBJ1-2; 8 bases agree with TRBD1. CDR1 is MGHRA and CDR2 is YSYEKL in the germline V gene. This CDR3 is built from 13 residues. J lost 8 bases, V lost 1 base, and 3 bases had no gene match. The CDR3 DNA is TGCGCCAGCAGCCAAGTGACAGGGGTCGGCTACACCTTC. Its translation: CASSQVTGVGYTF.

The rearrangement links TRBV4-1 to TRBJ2-3; D remains ambiguous. Germline CDR1 MGHRA, CDR2 YSYEKL. The CDR3 loop spans 15 amino acids. With 1 base removed from V and 6 bases from J, the gap between germline ends came to 14 bases. The CDR3 sequence: CASSQGLRYDDTQYF. The DNA for the CDR3 is TGCGCCAGCAGCCAAGGATTAAGGTACGACGATACGCAGTATTTT.

The chain links TRBV15 to TRBJ2-3; 11 nucleotides align to TRBD2. Germline V gene lookup returns CDR1 LNHNV and CDR2 YYDKDF (reference sequence). V shed 0 bases and J 14 bases; nucleotides not matched to a gene: 16. There are 17 residues in the CDR3. For the CDR3, the DNA is TGTGCCACCAGCAGAGATGGGTTAGCGGGGGGGCACAGATACGCGTATTTT. It codes for CATSRDGLAGGHRYAYF.

V gene TRBV5-1 combines with J gene TRBJ2-1; weak D call: TRBD2 (6 bases). The CDR3 has 15 residues. Trimming shortened V by 4 bases and J by 4 bases, and 15 bases separated the two germline ends. Germline CDR1 is SGHRS and CDR2 is YFSETQ. The CDR3 bases are TGCGCCAGCAGCCACCTGGACGGGGGATACAATGAGCAGTTCTTC. Translated, it gives CASSHLDGGYNEQFF.

The chain links TRBV18 to TRBJ2-4, with a tentative D call TRBD1 (5 bases). The DNA end is a closer match to TRBJ2-7, so the J assignment may be wrong. Germline V gives CDR1 KGHSH, CDR2 LQKENI. The CDR3 runs to 15 residues. The CDR3 spells CASSPGVGASSEQYF. Written as DNA, the CDR3 is TGTGCCAGCTCGCCAGGTGTTGGGGCTTCGTCCGAGCAGTACTTC.

The chain combines TRBV20-1 with TRBJ2-4, with TRBD2 as a possible D gene (6 bases). This CDR3 has 13 residues. The V and J ends lost 7 bases and 9 bases respectively, with 19 bases between them. CDR1 and CDR2 (germline): DFQATT, SNEGSKA (reference sequence). In DNA, the CDR3 is TGCAGTGATGTGGCGGGGTCCGCGGCCATTCAGTACTTC. Its translation: CSDVAGSAAIQYF.

CDR3 sequence: CAITLDGGSYNEQFF. In DNA, the CDR3 is TGTGCCATCACCCTCGATGGGGGGTCTTACAATGAGCAGTTCTTC. This chain joins TRBV10-3 and TRBJ2-1; tentative D call: TRBD2 (6 bases). Germline assignment: CDR1 ENHRY and CDR2 SYGVKD. Trimming took 7 bases from V and 4 from J, leaving 17 bases between them. The CDR3 has 15 residues.

This clonotype was picked up a small number of times. The chain couples TRBV27 to TRBJ1-2; the D gene is possibly TRBD1 (6 bases). Trimming took off 5 bases at V and 4 bases at J, with 14 bases between the two ends. This CDR3 region has 14 residues. CDR1 MNHEY and CDR2 SMNVEV come from the germline V gene (reference sequence). The CDR3 nucleotides read TGTGCCAGCAGTCCCAGGGGAGGGACCTATGGCTACACCTTC. Translated: CASSPRGGTYGYTF.

The chain links TRBV7-2 to TRBJ2-7; 8 bases fit TRBD2. J gave up 2 bases and V 4 bases, and 10 bases lay outside the gene matches. The CDR3 is made up of 16 amino acids. CDR1 and CDR2 (germline): SGHTA, FQGNSA. CDR3 loop: CASSSRTSFLPYEQYF. In nucleotides, the CDR3 is TGTGCCAGCAGCTCACGGACTAGCTTCCTACCCTACGAGCAGTACTTC.

The rearrangement links TRBV9 to TRBJ2-3; TRBD2 aligns across 7 bases. The length of the CDR3 is 16 residues. Germline CDR1 reads SGDLS; CDR2 reads YYNGEE. V dropped 2 bases and J dropped 0; count of bases not matched to a gene: 6. The CDR3 reads CASSVGGFTSTDTQYF. Written as DNA, the CDR3 is TGTGCCAGCAGCGTGGGGGGGTTCACTAGCACAGATACGCAGTATTTT. The full variable domain, completed using reference TRBV9 and TRBJ2-3, is DSGVTQTPKHLITATGQRVTLRCSPRSGDLSVYWYQQSLDQGLQFLIQYYNGEERAKGNILERFSAQQFPDLHSELNLSSLELGDSALYFCASSVGGFTSTDTQYFGPGTRLTVL.

This clonotype has only a few counts. CDR3 sequence reads: CAIRSDSTLNEKLFF. CDR3 bases: TGTGCCATCAGGTCGGACAGTACGCTTAATGAAAAACTGTTTTTT. V gene TRBV10-3 combines with J gene TRBJ1-4; D is possibly TRBD1 (6 bases). V lost 6 bases and J lost 4, with 15 bases in between. Germline loops: CDR1 ENHRY, CDR2 SYGVKD. The CDR3 extends over 15 amino acids.

This clonotype turned up a few times. The V gene is TRBV20-1, the J gene TRBJ2-1; 7 bases line up with TRBD2. Germline V gives CDR1 DFQATT, CDR2 SNEGSKA (reference sequence). The CDR3 length is 17 residues. With 6 bases clipped from V and 0 bases from J, the junction kept 14 bases outside the gene matches. CDR3 sequence reads: CSAIVRISGRSYNEQFF. The CDR3 nucleotides read TGCAGTGCCATAGTCCGTATTAGCGGGCGCTCCTACAATGAGCAGTTCTTC.

This clonotype has only a few counts. The chain uses TRBV29-1 and TRBJ2-2; no definite D call. The germline V gene encodes CDR1 SQVTM and CDR2 ANQGSEA. The CDR3 runs 15 residues. Between the trimmed V and J ends, which lost 0 bases and 1 base, there was a span of 9 bases. CDR3 in DNA: TGCAGCGTTGAAGATTTGACACTGAACACCGGGGAGCTGTTTTTT. Translating gives CSVEDLTLNTGELFF.

The V call is TRBV3-1, the J call TRBJ2-3, with a tentative D call TRBD2 (5 bases). The ends were cut back, 1 base at V and 4 bases at J, with 15 bases in the middle. Germline V lookup: CDR1 LGHDT, CDR2 YNNKEL (reference sequence). This CDR3 comprises 16 residues. CDR3 protein: CASSQGSPISADTQYF. The CDR3 region has the DNA TGTGCCAGCAGCCAAGGGAGCCCCATTAGCGCAGATACGCAGTATTTT.